These 24 T cell receptor beta chains share one sample of origin, sequenced in a study of T cell clonality in common variable immunodeficiency. TCRdb's table, derived via immunoSEQ multiplex PCR, lists solely in-frame clones and lacks some. There are over 50,000 clones in the sample, none observed a single time. Sequenced: peripheral blood mononuclear cells. These receptors were collected from a person between 18 and 70 years old in good health.

This clone has ten or more counts. The read gets to within 3 residues of the CDR3 end, and the germline J gene fills in the rest. This chain links TRBV20-1 with TRBJ2-1; TRBD2 matches at 13 bases. The CDR3 loop spans 15 amino acids. V was clipped by 8 bases and J by 8 bases; unmatched bases: 12. The germline V gene encodes CDR1 DFQATT and CDR2 SNEGSKA (reference sequence). CDR3 in amino acids: CSLMPPGLAGHEQFF. The CDR3 DNA, read in part, is TGCAGTCTTATGCCACCGGGACTAGCGGGACATGAG.

Ten or more counts support this clone. Read data end 3 residues before the CDR3 end; the end is taken from the germline J gene. The chain has TRBV19 and TRBJ2-1, with 10 nucleotides matching TRBD2. The CDR3 is made up of 16 amino acids. The V segment lost 6 bases and the J segment 6 bases; nucleotides outside the gene matches: 11. Germline loops: CDR1 LNHDA, CDR2 SQIVND (reference sequence). The CDR3 sequence: CASSPQISGRGNEQFF. Incomplete CDR3 DNA: TGTGCCAGTAGCCCCCAGATAAGCGGGAGGGGCAATGAG.

This clone came up many times. The CDR3 is cut off 3 residues early in the read; its end comes from the germline J gene. The V and J genes are TRBV30 and TRBJ1-4, with TRBD1 as a possible D gene (6 bases). The V gene's germline CDR1 is GTSNPN and CDR2 SVGIG (reference sequence). V lost 0 bases to trimming and J lost 1 base, with 9 bases between them. The CDR3 has 15 residues. The CDR3 DNA, read in part, is TGTGCCTGGAGTGTAAAAGGGGGAACTAATGAAAAA. Encoded protein: CAWSVKGGTNEK. The entire CDR3 protein is CAWSVKGGTNEKLFF.

Ten or more counts support this clone. From the germline J gene comes the end of the CDR3, since the read stops 3 residues before it. The J gene is TRBJ2-1, the V gene TRBV10-3; 10 bases map to TRBD2. This CDR3 is built from 15 residues. V was pared by 4 bases and J by 8 bases, with 8 bases of the junction left unmatched. CDR1 and CDR2 from the germline V gene are ENHRY and SYGVKD. The CDR3 DNA, read in part, is TGTGCCATCAGTGTGAGCGGGAGGGCGGGAGATGAG. This codes for CAISVSGRAGDE. The whole CDR3 sequence reads CAISVSGRAGDEQFF.

This clone was counted at least ten times. The observed sequence ends 3 residues before the CDR3 terminus, with the missing tail filled in from the germline J gene. The V call is TRBV7-8, the J call TRBJ2-1; 8 nucleotides align to TRBD2. V was clipped by 6 bases and J by 0 bases; unmatched bases: 7. The germline V gene has CDR1 SGHVS and CDR2 FQNEAQ. The CDR3 covers 16 residues. CDR3 sequence: CASSPTSVSSYNEQFF. Partial CDR3 DNA: TGTGCCAGCAGTCCGACTAGCGTTAGCTCCTACAATGAG.

This clone appeared a few times. The CDR3 end falls 3 residues outside the read, so it is completed with the germline J gene. This chain joins TRBV11-2 and TRBJ2-1; 7 bases agree with TRBD2. Trimming took 3 bases from V and 2 from J; bases not matched to a gene: 4. CDR1 is SGHAT, CDR2 FQNNGV, per germline. This CDR3 is 15 amino acids long. The part of the CDR3 DNA that was read is TGTGCCAGCAGCTTCAGACTAGCCCCCTACAATGAG. It encodes CASSFRLAPYNE. The whole CDR3 region reads CASSFRLAPYNEQFF.

This clone has just a few counts. With the read ending 3 residues before the CDR3 end, the germline J gene is used to fill in that end. The gene calls are TRBV5-1 and TRBJ2-3, with TRBD1 matching over 8 bases. This CDR3 contains 15 residues. Looked up from germline, CDR1 is SGHRS and CDR2 is YFSETQ. The covered CDR3 bases are TGCGCCAGCAGCACACTGGACAGGGAAGAAGAGACG. Amino acids: CASSTLDREEET. The whole CDR3 protein reads CASSTLDREEETQYF.

This clone was observed at least ten times. The DNA ends 3 residues before the CDR3 does, and the rest of the CDR3 is filled in from the germline J gene. V and J are TRBV20-1 and TRBJ2-5; maybe TRBD2 (6 bases). This CDR3 region has 19 residues. Germline loops: CDR1 DFQATT, CDR2 SNEGSKA (reference sequence). Trimming cost V 0 bases and J 1 base, with 24 bases left between them. The CDR3 is CSARERRGSGPSRQETQYF. The part of the CDR3 DNA that was read is TGCAGTGCTAGAGAGAGGAGGGGAAGCGGGCCAAGTCGCCAAGAGACC.

This clone came up a few times. CDR3 residues: CASSLGPTGGTQYF. The part of the CDR3 DNA that was read is TGTGCCAGCAGCTTAGGCCCCACGGGGGGGACC. The chain has TRBV11-2 and TRBJ2-5; 7 bases align to TRBD2. The observed sequence ends 3 residues before the CDR3 terminus, with the missing tail filled in from the germline J gene. V was pared by 1 base and J by 7 bases, with 6 bases of the junction left unmatched. Per the germline V gene, CDR1 is SGHAT and CDR2 is FQNNGV. The length of the CDR3 is 14 residues.

For this clone: The CDR3 end falls 3 residues outside the read, so it is completed with the germline J gene. The rearrangement joins TRBV29-1 to TRBJ1-2; maybe TRBD1 (6 bases). CDR1 is SQVTM and CDR2 is ANQGSEA in the germline V gene. This CDR3 region has 14 residues. The V end was cut by 0 bases, the J end by 2 bases, with 10 bases between. CDR3: CSVEDRGRNYGYTF. CDR3 bases read: TGCAGCGTTGAAGACAGGGGCAGAAACTATGGC. Full variable domain (rest looked up from reference TRBV29-1 and TRBJ1-2): SAVISQKPSRDICQRGTSLTIQCQVDSQVTMMFWYRQQPGQSLTLIATANQGSEATYESGFVIDKFPISRPNLTFSTLTVSNMSPEDSSIYLCSVEDRGRNYGYTFGSGTRLTVV.

Concerning this clone itself: The read ends 3 residues shy of where the CDR3 ends; the end is completed using the germline J gene. The chain joins TRBV2 to TRBJ2-1; TRBD1 agrees at 9 bases. CDR1 SNHLY and CDR2 FYNNEI come from the germline V gene. The CDR3 has 16 residues. Trimming took 1 base from V and 8 from J; bases not matched to a gene: 9. This CDR3 reads CASSEGGRTGVDEQFF. The DNA read from the CDR3 is TGTGCCAGCAGTGAAGGAGGGAGGACAGGGGTGGATGAG.

Note on this clone: The read ends 3 residues shy of where the CDR3 ends; the end is completed using the germline J gene. J is TRBJ2-5 and V is TRBV20-1; 10 bases align to TRBD2. The CDR3 is made up of 17 amino acids. V lost 1 base, J lost 4 bases, and 12 bases stayed unmatched. Germline V CDR1 and CDR2: DFQATT, SNEGSKA (reference sequence). CDR3 DNA, as far as it was read: TGCAGTGCTAGAGGGGGGGTTGAGCGGGAGGGCCGAGAGACC. Translated: CSARGGVEREGRET. The entire CDR3 protein is CSARGGVEREGRETQYF.

This clone was detected many times. Read data end 3 residues before the CDR3 end; the end is taken from the germline J gene. The chain has TRBV29-1 and TRBJ1-1, with D perhaps matching TRBD1 (6 bases). The CDR3 runs 13 residues. From germline, CDR1 is SQVTM and CDR2 ANQGSEA. V was cut by 6 bases and J by 5 bases, with 16 bases left in between. CDR3 residues: CSVQGGGRTEAFF. The part of the CDR3 DNA that was read is TGCAGCGTGCAAGGGGGGGGGCGGACTGAA.

The sample holds many counts of this clone. The read terminates 3 residues ahead of where the CDR3 ends, so the germline J gene completes it. V gene TRBV30 combines with J gene TRBJ1-6, with D perhaps matching TRBD1 (6 bases). The CDR3 runs to 14 residues. The V and J ends lost 2 bases and 4 bases respectively, with 9 bases between them. Germline V gene sequence: CDR1 GTSNPN, CDR2 SVGIG (reference sequence). The CDR3 is CAWSITGYNSPLHF. CDR3 DNA (partial): TGTGCCTGGAGTATCACAGGGTATAATTCACCC.

This clone occurred many times. The read ends 3 residues before the CDR3 terminus; that terminus is restored from the germline J gene. The V gene is TRBV20-1, the J gene TRBJ2-1; TRBD2 agrees at 12 bases. Germline assignment: CDR1 DFQATT and CDR2 SNEGSKA (reference sequence). The CDR3 sequence is 16 residues long. Trimming took 0 bases from V and 7 from J; bases not matched to a gene: 7. The CDR3 reads CSARDWLAGGPNEQFF. The CDR3 bases that were read are TGCAGTGCTAGAGATTGGCTAGCGGGAGGGCCTAATGAG.

In this sample, this clone turned up a few times. The read falls 3 residues short of the CDR3 end, and the missing part is taken from the germline J gene. The chain recombines TRBV18 with TRBJ2-2; tentatively, D is TRBD1 (5 bases). Germline CDR1 is KGHSH and CDR2 is LQKENI. The CDR3 is 12 residues long. CDR3 protein: CASSPQGEKLFF. CDR3 DNA (partial): TGTGCCAGCTCACCCCAAGGGGAAAAG.

There are many counts of this clone. The sequence runs out 3 residues before the end of the CDR3; the remainder is reconstructed from the germline J gene. The V call is TRBV7-9, the J call TRBJ2-4; 8 bases fit TRBD2. Germline V gene data show CDR1 as SEHNR and CDR2 as FQNEAQ (reference sequence). V was clipped by 4 bases and J by 7 bases; unmatched bases: 3. The CDR3 spans 13 residues. The CDR3 DNA, read in part, is TGTGCCAGCAGCTACAAGCGGGAGAACATT. This translates into CASSYKRENI. The CDR3 in its entirety is CASSYKRENIQYF.

About this clone itself: The read halts 3 residues ahead of the CDR3 end, with the missing end drawn from the germline J gene. The V and J genes are TRBV19 and TRBJ2-1; 10 positions match TRBD2. Germline V lookup: CDR1 LNHDA, CDR2 SQIVND (reference sequence). The length of the CDR3 is 15 residues. Trimming took 8 bases from V and 4 from J; bases not matched to a gene: 8. The CDR3 loop reads CASQREGRTYNEQFF. The sequenced part of the CDR3 DNA is TGTGCCAGTCAGCGGGAGGGCCGTACGTACAATGAG.

This clone was seen repeatedly, ten times or more. The CDR3 extends 3 residues past the end of the read, so its final part is completed from the germline J gene. The genes are TRBV5-5 and TRBJ2-7; 9 bases fit TRBD2. The germline CDR1 and CDR2 sequences are SGHKS and YYEKEE (reference sequence). This CDR3 region has 15 residues. The junction had 4 bases not matched to a gene; V was cut back by 1 base and J by 2 bases. The CDR3 spells CASSLPGLATYEQYF. Partial CDR3 DNA: TGTGCCAGCAGCTTGCCGGGACTAGCAACCTACGAG.

This clone showed up many times. The CDR3 goes on 3 residues after the read ends, and that part is filled in from the germline J gene. The chain couples TRBV6-4 to TRBJ1-3; D perhaps matches TRBD1 (6 bases). V was trimmed by 2 bases and J by 2 bases, leaving 13 bases between them. Germline lookup yields CDR1 MRHNA and CDR2 SNTAGT. CDR3 size: 16 residues. Here the CDR3 reads CASSDRPDRTGNTIYF. The sequenced part of the CDR3 DNA is TGTGCCAGCAGTGACAGGCCTGACAGGACTGGAAACACC.

This clone was detected only a few times. Incomplete CDR3 DNA: TGCGCCAGCACCCCTAACGCGGGTTCTAGCACAGATACC. It encodes CASTPNAGSSTDT. In full, the CDR3 is CASTPNAGSSTDTYTF. The chain links TRBV5-1 to TRBJ1-2; D is uncertain. The read ends 3 residues early relative to the CDR3; the germline J gene fills the gap. Germline values: CDR1 SGHRS, CDR2 YFSETQ. The CDR3 is 16 amino acids.

This clone was seen more than once but under ten times. The read terminates 3 residues ahead of where the CDR3 ends, so the germline J gene completes it. The rearrangement links TRBV5-1 to TRBJ1-2; 12 positions agree with TRBD1. In germline, CDR1 is SGHRS, CDR2 YFSETQ. After removal of 4 bases from V and 6 bases from J, the junction contained 7 bases not matched to a gene. The CDR3 totals 15 residues. Incomplete CDR3 DNA: TGCGCCAGCAGCCCAGGGACAGGGGGCTTACATGGC. It is translated as CASSPGTGGLHG. The whole CDR3 protein reads CASSPGTGGLHGYTF.

This clone was seen repeatedly, ten times or more. The CDR3 goes on 3 residues after the read ends, and that part is filled in from the germline J gene. The chain carries TRBV4-2 and TRBJ2-5, with 11 bases identical to TRBD2. J was trimmed by 6 bases and V by 0 bases; bases with no gene match: 6. This CDR3 is built from 16 residues. Germline CDR1 LGHNA, CDR2 YNFKEQ. CDR3 DNA (partial): TGTGCCAGCAGCCAAGATTTAGCGGGAGGGCCAAAGACC. It encodes CASSQDLAGGPKT. The full CDR3 is CASSQDLAGGPKTQYF.

This clone was detected ten times or more. Read coverage stops 3 residues before the CDR3 terminus; the germline J gene supplies the remainder. The V and J genes are TRBV5-1 and TRBJ2-3, with 7 bases aligning to TRBD2. CDR1 is SGHRS and CDR2 is YFSETQ in the germline V gene. The CDR3 contains 17 residues. J gave up 3 bases and V 1 base, and 11 bases lay outside the gene matches. Incomplete CDR3 DNA: TGCGCCAGCAGCTTGATCCTGAGGGCTAGCGGTACAGATACG. It specifies CASSLILRASGTDT. The CDR3 in its entirety is CASSLILRASGTDTQYF.